The sequence of this T cell receptor beta chain was determined in a study of blood T cell repertoires in COVID-19. Some clones are missing from TCRdb's copy, which holds only in-frame ones; the method was immunoSEQ multiplex PCR. The data contain about 210,000 clones, 84% of them singletons. Patients of the Seattle cohort, enrolled during active infection, were followed longitudinally. The sample taken for sequencing was peripheral blood. The source is a woman over 75 with COVID-19, enrolled during active disease.

In DNA form, the CDR3 reads TGTGCCAGCAGCCTCGGGGGGGCCGGGAATGAGCAGTTCTTC. This translates into CASSLGGAGNEQFF. The V and J genes are TRBV3-1 (or the pseudogene TRBV3-2) and TRBJ2-1; TRBD2 matches at 8 bases. Germline CDR1 is LGHDT and CDR2 is YNNKEL (reference sequence). The CDR3 extends over 14 amino acids. V shed 4 bases and J 7 bases; nucleotides not matched to a gene: 6.